Presented here are 24 T cell receptor beta chains from one specimen sequenced in a study of cytotoxic CD8 clonotypes in ibrutinib-treated CLL. TCRdb's copy holds only in-frame clones and misses some; the assay was immunoSEQ multiplex PCR. The repertoire holds 130,000 or so clones, with 84% as singletons. The input for sequencing was PBMCs, taken after 24 months of ibrutinib treatment. The receptors were sampled from a human donor with chronic lymphocytic leukemia.

This rearrangement joins TRBV9 to TRBJ2-7; no firm D call. The CDR3 runs 15 residues. V was cut by 0 bases and J by 2 bases, with 12 bases left in between. Germline assignment: CDR1 SGDLS and CDR2 YYNGEE. The CDR3 sequence: CASSVGIGDTYEQYF. Here the CDR3 DNA reads TGTGCCAGCAGCGTAGGTATAGGCGACACCTACGAGCAGTACTTC.

The J gene is TRBJ1-2, the V gene TRBV27, with 7 nucleotides matching TRBD1. V was pared by 3 bases and J by 8 bases, with 9 bases of the junction left unmatched. Germline CDR1 MNHEY, CDR2 SMNVEV (reference sequence). The CDR3 totals 14 residues. In DNA, the CDR3 is TGTGCCAGCAGTTTGTCCGACAGGGCGGGCGGCTACACCTTC. Translation gives CASSLSDRAGGYTF.

The chain is built from TRBV27 and TRBJ1-1; 7 bases map to TRBD1. The CDR3 has 14 residues. V shed 4 bases, J shed 5 bases, and the junction held 7 bases outside the gene matches. Germline CDR1 MNHEY, CDR2 SMNVEV (reference sequence). CDR3 loop: CASSSTSGGTEAFF. The CDR3 bases are TGTGCCAGCAGTTCCACCTCAGGGGGTACTGAAGCTTTCTTT.

This chain uses TRBV28 with TRBJ1-4; TRBD1 is a possible D gene (6 bases). Germline CDR1 reads MDHEN; CDR2 reads SYDVKM. The CDR3 runs to 14 residues. V dropped 1 base and J dropped 13 bases, with 16 bases sitting between them. The CDR3 protein is CASSLSDRPAGLFF. CDR3 bases: TGTGCCAGCAGTTTATCCGACAGGCCCGCAGGACTGTTTTTT.

This chain uses TRBV4-2 with TRBJ1-1, with D maybe TRBD1 (5 bases). Trimming removed 1 base at V and 0 bases at J, with 6 bases between. Germline lookup yields CDR1 LGHNA and CDR2 YNFKEQ. The CDR3 loop spans 14 amino acids. DNA of the CDR3: TGTGCCAGCAGCCAAGCGGGACTGAACACTGAAGCTTTCTTT. Translated, it gives CASSQAGLNTEAFF.

The chain is built from TRBV6-5 and TRBJ2-3, with 10 nucleotides matching TRBD2. With 2 bases clipped from V and 4 bases from J, the junction kept 6 bases outside the gene matches. The CDR3 is made up of 16 amino acids. Germline V CDR1 and CDR2: MNHEY, SVGAGI. The DNA for the CDR3 is TGTGCCAGCAGTTACATAGCGGGGGGCGGACCAGATACGCAGTATTTT. This translates into CASSYIAGGGPDTQYF.

The gene calls are TRBV18 and TRBJ1-5, with D maybe TRBD1 (6 bases). With 3 bases removed from V and 7 bases from J, the gap between germline ends came to 19 bases. CDR1 KGHSH and CDR2 LQKENI come from the germline V gene. The CDR3 extends over 16 amino acids. The CDR3 reads CASSPITGGLRQPQHF. CDR3 coding DNA: TGTGCCAGCTCACCGATAACGGGGGGGCTACGGCAGCCCCAGCATTTT.

The chain couples TRBV5-3 to TRBJ2-6; tentatively, D is TRBD1 or TRBD2 (5 bases each). TRBV5-3 is an ORF; its function is uncertain. This CDR3 contains 17 residues. Trimming left V 1 base short and J 0 bases short, with 11 bases between. The CDR3 nucleotides read TGTGCCAGAAGCTTGTCGGGACGTAACTCTGGGGCCAACGTCCTGACTTTC. It is translated as CARSLSGRNSGANVLTF.

This rearrangement joins TRBV10-3 to TRBJ1-2, with unresolved D. Germline lookup yields CDR1 ENHRY and CDR2 SYGVKD. The germline V and J ends were trimmed by 2 bases and 4 bases, with 8 bases remaining between them. The CDR3 spans 13 residues. The CDR3 sequence is CAISEGRLYGYTF. The CDR3 DNA reads as TGTGCCATCAGTGAGGGGCGACTCTATGGCTACACCTTC.

This clone has only one observation. The chain uses TRBV6-1 and TRBJ2-7, with no clear D. From germline, CDR1 is MNHNS and CDR2 SASEGT. With 4 bases removed from V and 6 bases from J, the gap between germline ends came to 7 bases. The CDR3 extends over 11 amino acids. This CDR3 reads CASSVRVEQYF. The DNA of the CDR3 is TGTGCCAGCAGTGTCCGCGTCGAGCAGTACTTC.

The chain couples TRBV11-2 to TRBJ2-2; possible D gene TRBD2, 7 bases. V lost 1 base and J lost 5, with 14 bases in between. Germline V gene sequence: CDR1 SGHAT, CDR2 FQNNGV. The CDR3 is 16 residues long. The CDR3, as DNA: TGTGCCAGCAGCTTAGTTGGGGGGGCCGCAACCGGGGAGCTGTTTTTT. Its translation is CASSLVGGAATGELFF. Combining the CDR3 with reference TRBV11-2 and TRBJ2-2 gives the whole variable domain EAGVAQSPRYKIIEKRQSVAFWCNPISGHATLYWYQQILGQGPKLLIQFQNNGVVDDSQLPKDRFSAERLKGVDSTLKIQPAKLEDSAVYLCASSLVGGAATGELFFGEGSRLTVL.

This clone came up a few times. The chain combines TRBV2 with TRBJ2-5; 9 nucleotides align to TRBD2. V gave up 2 bases and J gave up 6 bases; unmatched junction bases: 10. Germline V gene data show CDR1 as SNHLY and CDR2 as FYNNEI. The CDR3 is made up of 16 amino acids. The chain's CDR3 is CASSEWAGGRRKTQYF. The CDR3, as DNA: TGTGCCAGCAGTGAATGGGCGGGGGGGCGACGGAAGACCCAGTACTTC. The complete variable domain, with remaining parts taken from reference TRBV2 and TRBJ2-5, reads EPEVTQTPSHQVTQMGQEVILRCVPISNHLYFYWYRQILGQKVEFLVSFYNNEISEKSEIFDDQFSVERPDGSNFTLKIRSTKLEDSAMYFCASSEWAGGRRKTQYFGPGTRLLVL.

The V and J genes are TRBV7-2 and TRBJ1-1, with D unclear. Germline V CDR1 and CDR2: SGHTA, FQGNSA. The CDR3 runs 14 residues. V was cut by 0 bases and J by 7 bases, with 12 bases left in between. The CDR3 DNA reads as TGTGCCAGCAGCTTAGCCCACGAAAGGGTTGAAGCTTTCTTT. This translates into CASSLAHERVEAFF.

This clone is a singleton in its sample. V and J are TRBV27 and TRBJ1-6; D call uncertain. V was pared by 3 bases and J by 9 bases, with 6 bases between. The CDR3 is 12 residues long. CDR1 is MNHEY, CDR2 SMNVEV, per germline (reference sequence). The CDR3 sequence: CASSFLGSPLHF. Here the CDR3 DNA reads TGTGCCAGCAGTTTTCTGGGTTCACCCCTCCACTTT.

The chain's CDR3 is CASSLVGGLWVYGYTF. CDR3 nucleotides: TGTGCCAGCAGCTTAGTTGGGGGGCTGTGGGTCTATGGCTACACCTTC. The chain carries TRBV11-2 and TRBJ1-2; the D gene is possibly TRBD1 (6 bases). The CDR3 is 16 residues long. Between the trimmed V and J ends, which lost 1 base and 4 bases, there was a span of 16 bases. The germline gives CDR1 SGHAT, CDR2 FQNNGV.

The J gene is TRBJ1-5, the V gene TRBV7-8, with D unclear. The CDR3 is 15 residues long. The ends were cut back, 1 base at V and 6 bases at J, with 13 bases in the middle. The V gene's germline CDR1 is SGHVS and CDR2 FQNEAQ. CDR3 nucleotide sequence: TGTGCCAGCAGCTTAGATTCTGGACTTAGTCAGCCCCAGCATTTT. It specifies CASSLDSGLSQPQHF.

The chain uses TRBV7-9 and TRBJ1-1; possibly TRBD1 for D (5 bases). CDR3 length: 14 amino acids. Trimming stripped 2 bases from V and 8 bases from J, with 15 bases between. Germline loops: CDR1 SEHNR, CDR2 FQNEAQ (reference sequence). In DNA form, the CDR3 reads TGTGCCAGCAGCTTAAGCGGGACTTTTGACGAAGCTTTCTTT. Encoded protein: CASSLSGTFDEAFF. Variable domain in full (rest from reference TRBV7-9 and TRBJ1-1): DTGVSQNPRHKITKRGQNVTFRCDPISEHNRLYWYRQTLGQGPEFLTYFQNEAQLEKSRLLSDRFSAERPKGSFSTLEIQRTEQGDSAMYLCASSLSGTFDEAFFGQGTRLTVV.

This sequence joins TRBV29-1 and TRBJ2-1; 9 bases agree with TRBD2. The CDR3 has 15 amino acids. Looked up from germline, CDR1 is SQVTM and CDR2 is ANQGSEA. V dropped 1 base and J dropped 6; count of bases not matched to a gene: 7. Here the CDR3 reads CSVEGGRGGRNEQFF. In nucleotides, the CDR3 is TGCAGCGTTGAAGGAGGGCGGGGGGGCCGCAATGAGCAGTTCTTC.

Only one count was recorded for this clone. V gene TRBV7-2 combines with J gene TRBJ2-5, with D perhaps being TRBD1 or TRBD2 (6 bases each). CDR1 is SGHTA, CDR2 FQGNSA, per germline. The CDR3 runs 13 residues. V lost 8 bases and J 3 bases, leaving 13 bases between the germline ends. CDR3 in amino acids: CASRRGQEETQYF. As DNA, the CDR3 is TGTGCCAGCCGTCGGGGGCAGGAAGAGACCCAGTACTTC. The entire variable domain, with the rest obtained from reference TRBV7-2 and TRBJ2-5, is as follows: GAGVSQSPSNKVTEKGKDVELRCDPISGHTALYWYRQSLGQGLEFLIYFQGNSAPDKSGLPSDRFSAERTGGSVSTLTIQRTQQEDSAVYLCASRRGQEETQYFGPGTRLLVL.

This clone was seen only once. The chain recombines TRBV10-1 with TRBJ2-7; unclear D gene. This CDR3 spans 13 amino acids. Germline V lookup: CDR1 WNHNN, CDR2 SYGVQD (reference sequence). Trimming stripped 2 bases from V and 6 bases from J, with 11 bases between. CDR3 bases: TGCGCCAGCAGTGAGGTGCTTCTAAGCGAGCAGTACTTC. Translating it yields CASSEVLLSEQYF.

J is TRBJ2-3 and V is TRBV18; D remains unclear. Germline values: CDR1 KGHSH, CDR2 LQKENI. Trimming left V 3 bases short and J 4 bases short, with 11 bases between. The length of the CDR3 is 14 residues. The CDR3 sequence is CASSPSIGADTQYF. The DNA for the CDR3 is TGTGCCAGCTCACCCTCAATCGGAGCAGATACGCAGTATTTT.

This rearrangement joins TRBV18 to TRBJ2-3; 7 bases match TRBD2. Trimming cost V 6 bases and J 2 bases; bases outside gene matches: 8. Germline CDR1 and CDR2: KGHSH and LQKENI. The CDR3 totals 15 residues. The DNA of the CDR3 is TGTGCCAGCTCTGGCGGGGGTGGTATCACAGATACGCAGTATTTT. This gives the protein CASSGGGGITDTQYF.

This clone was counted between two and nine times. This chain links TRBV6-4 with TRBJ1-1; no clear D. This CDR3 has 13 residues. Trimming pared 4 bases from V and 5 bases from J, leaving 11 bases between. Germline CDR1 reads MRHNA; CDR2 reads SNTAGT. CDR3 sequence: CASSVSQQTEAFF. The CDR3 DNA follows: TGTGCCAGCAGTGTTTCCCAGCAAACTGAAGCTTTCTTT.

This sequence joins TRBV28 and TRBJ2-7; TRBD2 matches 12 bases. The CDR3 length is 14 residues. The trim removed 5 bases at V and 7 bases at J, leaving 6 bases unmatched. Germline V gene sequence: CDR1 MDHEN, CDR2 SYDVKM. CDR3 loop: CASSQRLAGVEQYF. The DNA for the CDR3 is TGTGCCAGCAGTCAACGACTAGCGGGGGTTGAGCAGTACTTC. Full variable domain (missing parts from reference TRBV28 and TRBJ2-7): DVKVTQSSRYLVKRTGEKVFLECVQDMDHENMFWYRQDPGLGLRLIYFSYDVKMKEKGDIPEGYSVSREKKERFSLILESASTNQTSMYLCASSQRLAGVEQYFGPGTRLTVT.